The rows below give T cell receptor beta chains drawn from one sample of a study of T cells after yellow fever vaccination. One entry per CDR3 protein results from TCRdb running MiXCR on the 5' RACE reads. The sample lists some 400,000 distinct CDR3 sequences; 15% to 20% were seen once. This sample comprised PBMCs, obtained before the yellow fever booster vaccination. These receptors were taken from a man aged 18-30 years who received the YFV17D yellow fever vaccine. The CDR3 runs from the conserved cysteine through the conserved F or W. D genes are given only for firm matches. Clone size is given for some rows only: seen once, a few or many times, or a class if the clone is expanded.

J gene: TRBJ2-1; V gene: TRBV12-3/TRBV12-4; clone size: -; D gene: TRBD2; CDR3 protein: CASSRRSGGRGNEQFF; CDR3 DNA: TGTGCCAGCAGCCGACGTAGCGGGGGTAGGGGTAATGAGCAGTTCTTC
J gene: TRBJ2-7; V gene: TRBV3-1; clone size: -; D gene: TRBD2; CDR3 protein: CASSPGTSGATHEQYF; CDR3 DNA: TGTGCCAGCAGTCCCGGGACTAGCGGGGCCACCCACGAGCAGTACTTC
J gene: TRBJ1-6; V gene: TRBV6-5; clone size: -; D gene: TRBD1; CDR3 protein: CASTVTGVNSPLHF; CDR3 DNA: TGTGCCAGCACTGTAACAGGGGTCAATTCACCCCTCCACTTT
J gene: TRBJ2-7; V gene: TRBV4-1; clone size: -; D gene: -; CDR3 protein: CASSQGYGLGWDEQYF; CDR3 DNA: TGCGCCAGCAGCCAGGGGTACGGGCTGGGATGGGACGAGCAGTACTTC
J gene: TRBJ1-2; V gene: TRBV9; clone size: -; D gene: TRBD1; CDR3 protein: CASSAGQGNYGYTF; CDR3 DNA: TGTGCCAGCAGCGCCGGACAGGGAAACTATGGCTACACCTTC
J gene: TRBJ2-1; V gene: TRBV20-1; clone size: -; D gene: TRBD2; CDR3 protein: CSATGGRSSYNEQFF; CDR3 DNA: TGCAGTGCTACCGGCGGGAGAAGCTCCTACAATGAGCAGTTCTTC
J gene: TRBJ2-3; V gene: TRBV18; clone size: -; D gene: -; CDR3 protein: CASSPTNSDTQYF; CDR3 DNA: TGTGCCAGCTCACCAACCAACTCCGATACGCAGTATTTT
J gene: TRBJ2-7; V gene: TRBV9; clone size: -; D gene: TRBD2; CDR3 protein: CASSPTGGGRLSYEQYF; CDR3 DNA: TGTGCCAGCAGCCCCACCGGGGGGGGTAGACTCTCCTACGAGCAGTACTTC
J gene: TRBJ2-5; V gene: TRBV20-1; clone size: few; D gene: -; CDR3 protein: CSASGDRETQYF; CDR3 DNA: TGCAGTGCTTCGGGAGACAGGGAGACCCAGTACTTC
J gene: TRBJ2-7; V gene: TRBV5-4; clone size: -; D gene: TRBD1; CDR3 protein: CASSSGTGNEQYF; CDR3 DNA: TGTGCCAGCAGTTCCGGGACAGGGAACGAGCAGTACTTC
J gene: TRBJ1-5; V gene: TRBV20-1; clone size: few; D gene: -; CDR3 protein: CSARTGSSNQPQHF; CDR3 DNA: TGCAGTGCTAGAACAGGGAGTAGCAATCAGCCCCAGCATTTT
J gene: TRBJ2-2; V gene: TRBV29-1; clone size: -; D gene: -; CDR3 protein: CSVRQNTGELFF; CDR3 DNA: TGCAGCGTAAGGCAGAACACCGGGGAGCTGTTTTTT
J gene: TRBJ2-3; V gene: TRBV5-1; clone size: few; D gene: TRBD1; CDR3 protein: CASSYGTGGHTDTQYF; CDR3 DNA: TGCGCCAGCAGCTACGGGACAGGGGGTCACACAGATACGCAGTATTTT
J gene: TRBJ2-3; V gene: TRBV5-1; clone size: -; D gene: -; CDR3 protein: CASRRSPKVTDTQYF; CDR3 DNA: TGCGCCAGCCGGCGCTCCCCAAAGGTCACAGATACGCAGTATTTT
J gene: TRBJ2-2; V gene: TRBV20-1; clone size: -; D gene: -; CDR3 protein: CSASGTVDAGELFF; CDR3 DNA: TGCAGTGCTTCCGGGACGGTGGATGCCGGGGAGCTGTTTTTT
J gene: TRBJ2-5; V gene: TRBV20-1; clone size: -; D gene: TRBD1; CDR3 protein: CSARRTGAGETQYF; CDR3 DNA: TGCAGTGCTAGGCGGACAGGGGCGGGGGAGACCCAGTACTTC
J gene: TRBJ1-1; V gene: TRBV24-1; clone size: -; D gene: -; CDR3 protein: CATSDGMRAFF; CDR3 DNA: TGTGCCACCAGTGATGGCATGAGAGCTTTCTTT
J gene: TRBJ2-7; V gene: TRBV4-1; clone size: few; D gene: -; CDR3 protein: CASSQAEGAYISYEQYF; CDR3 DNA: TGCGCCAGCAGCCAAGCTGAGGGCGCCTACATCTCCTACGAGCAGTACTTC
J gene: TRBJ2-1; V gene: TRBV21-1; clone size: -; D gene: -; CDR3 protein: CASSRRDSYEEF; CDR3 DNA: TGTGCCAGCAGCAGACGGGACTCCTACGAGGAATTC
J gene: TRBJ1-4; V gene: TRBV5-1; clone size: -; D gene: -; CDR3 protein: CASSRAPRGQGITNEKLFF; CDR3 DNA: TGCGCCAGCAGCCGGGCACCCCGGGGTCAGGGGATTACTAATGAAAAACTGTTTTTT
J gene: TRBJ2-3; V gene: TRBV12-3/TRBV12-4; clone size: few; D gene: TRBD1; CDR3 protein: CASSLDRGLEDTQYF; CDR3 DNA: TGTGCCAGCAGTTTAGACAGGGGGCTCGAAGATACGCAGTATTTT
J gene: TRBJ1-3; V gene: TRBV5-1; clone size: once; D gene: -; CDR3 protein: CASRPREHSGNTIYF; CDR3 DNA: TGCGCCAGCAGACCCAGGGAGCATTCTGGAAACACCATATATTTT
J gene: TRBJ2-5; V gene: TRBV5-1; clone size: few; D gene: -; CDR3 protein: CASSFSAQETQYF; CDR3 DNA: TGCGCCAGCAGCTTTAGCGCGCAAGAGACCCAGTACTTC
J gene: TRBJ2-1; V gene: TRBV11-2; clone size: few; D gene: TRBD1; CDR3 protein: CASSWRQGGDEQFF; CDR3 DNA: TGTGCCAGCAGCTGGAGACAGGGGGGCGATGAGCAGTTCTTC
J gene: TRBJ2-5; V gene: TRBV7-2; clone size: -; D gene: TRBD2; CDR3 protein: CASSLVAGGPDSRETQYF; CDR3 DNA: TGTGCCAGCAGCTTAGTAGCGGGGGGACCCGATAGTCGGGAGACCCAGTACTTC
J gene: TRBJ2-6; V gene: TRBV7-2; clone size: -; D gene: TRBD2; CDR3 protein: CASSMTSGASSGANVLTF; CDR3 DNA: TGTGCCAGCAGCATGACTAGCGGGGCTTCCTCTGGGGCCAACGTCCTGACTTTC
J gene: TRBJ2-2; V gene: TRBV24-1; clone size: few; D gene: -; CDR3 protein: CATSDFVGTADTGELFF; CDR3 DNA: TGTGCCACCAGTGATTTTGTCGGGACGGCCGACACCGGGGAGCTGTTTTTT
J gene: TRBJ1-2; V gene: TRBV5-5; clone size: many; D gene: -; CDR3 protein: CASSLGEANYGYTF; CDR3 DNA: TGTGCCAGCAGCTTGGGCGAGGCCAACTATGGCTACACCTTC
J gene: TRBJ2-1; V gene: TRBV7-2; clone size: -; D gene: -; CDR3 protein: CASSFGSRAHNEQFF; CDR3 DNA: TGTGCCAGCAGCTTCGGTTCAAGGGCCCACAATGAGCAGTTCTTC